Each of the 27 T cell receptor beta chains below was sequenced from the same sample in a study of vaccination and CD4 T cells after COVID-19. This sample's treatment: roughly ten-day PBMC culture with coronavirus spike peptide pools or control peptides (ViraFEST assay). Pre-COVID-19 pandemic sampling (2011-2018) yielded the unexposed donor's CD4+ T cells. These receptors have no known antigen. The Oncomine TCR Beta short-read assay was applied to DNA of cultured CD4+ T cells. TCRdb reprocessed the PCR reads with MiXCR, giving one entry per CDR3 protein. The profile shows 6,500 or so distinct CDR3 sequences, 45% to 60% of them singletons. The sample consisted of CD4+ T cells from blood, cultured in vitro. The receptors originated from a human donor in good health.

This clonotype was detected only a few times. The chain employs TRBV5-1 and TRBJ1-1; D ambiguous. CDR1 is SGHRS and CDR2 is YFSETQ in the germline V gene. The CDR3 has 13 residues. The ends were cut back, 0 bases at V and 8 bases at J, with 11 bases in the middle. CDR3 sequence reads: CASSLAGREEAFF. In DNA, the CDR3 is TGCGCCAGCAGCTTGGCCGGGCGGGAGGAAGCTTTCTTT. Full variable domain (rest looked up from reference TRBV5-1 and TRBJ1-1): KAGVTQTPRYLIKTRGQQVTLSCSPISGHRSVSWYQQTPGQGLQFLFEYFSETQRNKGNFPGRFSGRQFSNSRSEMNVSTLELGDSALYLCASSLAGREEAFFGQGTRLTVV.

The chain links TRBV7-6 to TRBJ2-5, with 7 positions matching TRBD1. Losses at the gene ends were 4 bases for V and 4 bases for J; bases not matched to a gene: 6. The germline V gene has CDR1 SGHVS and CDR2 FNYEAQ. This CDR3 is built from 14 residues. DNA of the CDR3: TGTGCCAGCAGCTCGGTAGGGGGCACAGAGACCCAGTACTTC. Amino acid sequence: CASSSVGGTETQYF.

This clonotype has just one count. The rearrangement links TRBV25-1 to TRBJ1-2, with D possibly TRBD1 on 6 matching bases. The CDR3 is 14 amino acids. Germline-derived CDR1 and CDR2 are MGHDK and SYGVNS. Trimming cost V 2 bases and J 0 bases, with 7 bases left between them. CDR3 loop: CASSEAGANYGYTF. The CDR3 DNA reads TGTGCCAGCAGTGAAGCAGGGGCTAACTATGGCTACACCTTC.

This clonotype was observed a few times. This sequence joins TRBV25-1 and TRBJ1-6, with D unclear. Germline assignment: CDR1 MGHDK and CDR2 SYGVNS. The V end was cut by 2 bases, the J end by 3 bases, with 5 bases between. The CDR3 extends over 14 amino acids. The CDR3 here is CASSEPNYNSPLHF. CDR3 DNA sequence: TGTGCCAGCAGTGAACCGAACTATAATTCACCCCTCCACTTT.

The chain couples TRBV18 to TRBJ2-3; 7 bases agree with TRBD1. The J segment lost 2 bases and the V segment lost 5 bases, leaving 4 bases of the junction unmatched. CDR1 is KGHSH, CDR2 LQKENI, per germline. The CDR3 consists of 14 residues. CDR3 protein: CASSTGEHTDTQYF. The CDR3 DNA follows: TGTGCCAGCTCAACAGGGGAACACACAGATACGCAGTATTTT.

The V call is TRBV6-2 or TRBV6-3, the J call TRBJ2-3; D unresolved. V lost 3 bases and J lost 0, with 10 bases in between. This CDR3 region has 15 residues. Germline V lookup: CDR1 MNHEY, CDR2 SVGEGT. CDR3 sequence reads: CASSYGGSSTDTQYF. The CDR3 DNA is TGTGCCAGCAGTTATGGCGGTTCTAGCACAGATACGCAGTATTTT.

This rearrangement joins TRBV20-1 to TRBJ2-7; weak D call: TRBD1 (5 bases). Per the germline V gene, CDR1 is DFQATT and CDR2 is SNEGSKA (reference sequence). The CDR3 spans 14 residues. V lost 5 bases to trimming and J lost 1 base, with 15 bases between them. The CDR3 DNA is TGCAGTGCTTACGACAGATTACTTTCCTACGAGCAGTACTTC. Translated, it gives CSAYDRLLSYEQYF.

The DNA for the CDR3 is TGTGCCACCAGCAGGAGTATTGACCTTACAGATACGCAGTATTTT. Translation gives CATSRSIDLTDTQYF. The gene calls are TRBV15 and TRBJ2-3; D unresolved. Deletions cut 3 bases from V and 3 bases from J, with 13 bases between. CDR1 and CDR2 from the germline V gene are LNHNV and YYDKDF (reference sequence). The CDR3 contains 15 residues.

This chain connects TRBV12-3 or TRBV12-4 to TRBJ2-3; a weak D match, TRBD2 (5 bases). CDR3 length: 15 residues. V was shortened by 3 bases and J by 0 bases, with 10 bases between the two germline ends. The CDR3 loop reads CASSLKTGSTDTQYF. In nucleotides, the CDR3 is TGTGCCAGCAGTTTGAAGACGGGGAGCACAGATACGCAGTATTTT.

By sample fraction, this clonotype is large. The chain uses TRBV7-8 and TRBJ2-5; possible D gene TRBD2, 5 bases. CDR3 length equals 13 residues. Looked up from germline, CDR1 is SGHVS and CDR2 is FQNEAQ. Trimming took off 3 bases at V and 5 bases at J, with 10 bases between the two ends. For the CDR3, the DNA is TGTGCCAGCAGCTTTCGTCGGAGGGAGACCCAGTACTTC. As protein: CASSFRRRETQYF.

DNA for the CDR3: TGTGCCAGCAGCCTAACTAGAGCCGATACGCAGTATTTT. As protein: CASSLTRADTQYF. The chain combines TRBV7-9 with TRBJ2-3; possible D gene TRBD2, 5 bases. The CDR3 is 13 amino acids. CDR1 and CDR2 (germline): SEHNR, FQNEAQ (reference sequence). V was clipped by 5 bases and J by 6 bases, with 12 bases between them.

This clonotype was counted between two and nine times. The gene calls are TRBV18 and TRBJ1-1; no clear D. The CDR3 has 16 amino acids. V lost 0 bases and J lost 0, with 11 bases in between. Germline CDR1 KGHSH, CDR2 LQKENI. In DNA form, the CDR3 reads TGTGCCAGCTCACCACCGGGGTCCGTAATGAACACTGAAGCTTTCTTT. This codes for CASSPPGSVMNTEAFF. The full variable domain, its missing parts supplied by reference TRBV18 and TRBJ1-1, is NAGVMQNPRHLVRRRGQEARLRCSPMKGHSHVYWYRQLPEEGLKFMVYLQKENIIDESGMPKERFSAEFPKEGPSILRIQQVVRGDSAAYFCASSPPGSVMNTEAFFGQGTRLTVV.

The V gene is TRBV19, the J gene TRBJ2-5, with D possibly matching TRBD1 (5 bases). This CDR3 contains 17 residues. Trimming stripped 5 bases from V and 2 bases from J, with 21 bases between. Germline V gene data show CDR1 as LNHDA and CDR2 as SQIVND (reference sequence). The CDR3 nucleotides read TGTGCCAGTAGTCGTCAGGGATTCCCGAGCCGACAAGAGACCCAGTACTTC. This codes for CASSRQGFPSRQETQYF.

The chain employs TRBV9 and TRBJ2-5; D is tentatively TRBD1 or TRBD2 (5 bases each). The CDR3 is 14 amino acids. Germline V gives CDR1 SGDLS, CDR2 YYNGEE. Trimming stripped 0 bases from V and 0 bases from J, with 6 bases between. CDR3 amino acids: CASSVGGDQETQYF. In DNA form, the CDR3 reads TGTGCCAGCAGCGTAGGAGGGGACCAAGAGACCCAGTACTTC.

The chain is built from TRBV6-5 and TRBJ2-3; D is possibly TRBD2 (5 bases). In germline, CDR1 is MNHEY, CDR2 SVGAGI. The CDR3 is 15 amino acids. Between the trimmed V and J ends, which lost 2 bases and 6 bases, there was a span of 15 bases. CDR3 sequence reads: CASSYGGGKGDTQYF. The DNA of the CDR3 is TGTGCCAGCAGTTACGGAGGTGGCAAGGGTGATACGCAGTATTTT.

The CDR3 nucleotides are TGTGCCAGCAGAATCGACAGTAACACTGAAGCTTTCTTT. Protein: CASRIDSNTEAFF. The rearrangement joins TRBV6-1 to TRBJ1-1; the D gene is possibly TRBD1 (5 bases). V was shortened by 6 bases and J by 2 bases, with 10 bases between the two germline ends. Germline V gives CDR1 MNHNS, CDR2 SASEGT. The length of the CDR3 is 13 residues.

This clonotype was counted only a few times. The chain couples TRBV6-2 or TRBV6-3 to TRBJ2-1, with 9 positions matching TRBD2. The CDR3 extends over 17 amino acids. CDR1 is MNHEY, CDR2 SVGEGT, per germline. Losses at the gene ends were 5 bases for V and 4 bases for J; bases not matched to a gene: 12. In DNA, the CDR3 is TGTGCCAGCAGTCCAAATACCGGGCTAGCGGGGTACAATGAGCAGTTCTTC. It encodes CASSPNTGLAGYNEQFF.

This clonotype was picked up one time. The chain carries TRBV7-6 and TRBJ2-1; 12 positions agree with TRBD2. V was clipped by 1 base and J by 12 bases; unmatched bases: 7. Germline-derived CDR1 and CDR2 are SGHVS and FNYEAQ. The CDR3 loop spans 15 amino acids. Here the CDR3 DNA reads TGTGCCAGCAGCTTAGAGGCTAGCGGGGGGGCGGGGCAGTTCTTC. This translates into CASSLEASGGAGQFF.

The chain recombines TRBV6-5 with TRBJ2-2; 8 bases fit TRBD2. The germline V gene has CDR1 MNHEY and CDR2 SVGAGI. V trimming: 2 bases; J trimming: 7 bases; junction bases outside the gene matches: 9. CDR3 length: 16 residues. CDR3 DNA: TGTGCCAGCAGTTACCCGGCGGGGGGCATAATCGGGGAGCTGTTTTTT. It specifies CASSYPAGGIIGELFF.

The chain employs TRBV27 and TRBJ2-4; weak D call: TRBD1 (5 bases). CDR1 is MNHEY, CDR2 SMNVEV, per germline (reference sequence). The CDR3 has 13 residues. Trimming cost V 4 bases and J 9 bases, with 13 bases left between them. CDR3 region: CASSSDRLGIQYF. The CDR3 DNA is TGTGCCAGCAGTTCCGACAGATTGGGCATTCAGTACTTC.

Turning to this clonotype: Relative to the germline gene, one junction end is altered; a read error may explain this. The chain has TRBV7-9 and TRBJ1-2, with 8 bases aligning to TRBD1. This CDR3 is 13 amino acids long. CDR1 is SEHNR and CDR2 is FQNEAQ in the germline V gene (reference sequence). The CDR3 sequence: CASSSNRGYDYTF. Written as DNA, the CDR3 is TGTGCCAGCAGCTCGAACAGGGGGTATGACTACACCTTC.

The rearrangement links TRBV12-3 or TRBV12-4 to TRBJ1-2, with 9 bases fitting TRBD1. This CDR3 spans 15 amino acids. The V and J ends lost 5 bases and 4 bases, in that order; junction bases with no gene match: 8. This CDR3 reads CASSALTGGGYGYTF. In DNA, the CDR3 is TGTGCCAGCAGTGCTCTTACAGGGGGCGGCTATGGCTACACCTTC.

This clonotype was seen a few times. The chain joins TRBV28 to TRBJ1-2; 10 nucleotides line up with TRBD1. The CDR3 is made up of 15 amino acids. In germline, CDR1 is MDHEN, CDR2 SYDVKM. V was clipped by 5 bases and J by 13 bases; unmatched bases: 16. This CDR3 reads CASSPDRGRTALVTF. The CDR3 nucleotides are TGTGCCAGCAGTCCCGACAGGGGGCGCACCGCCTTGGTCACCTTC.

The chain has TRBV5-6 and TRBJ2-1, with 7 bases that match TRBD1. The V gene's germline CDR1 is SGHDT and CDR2 YYEEEE. V shed 2 bases and J 5 bases; nucleotides not matched to a gene: 7. This CDR3 has 15 residues. The CDR3 protein is CASSLRDSNNNEQFF. In DNA form, the CDR3 reads TGTGCCAGCAGCTTACGGGACAGTAATAACAATGAGCAGTTCTTC.

The chain employs TRBV4-1 and TRBJ1-2; weak D call: TRBD1 (6 bases). Per germline, CDR1 MGHRA and CDR2 YSYEKL. CDR3 length: 14 residues. The V end lost 2 bases, the J end lost 5 bases, and 12 bases lay between the germline ends. The CDR3 coding sequence is TGCGCCAGCAGCCAAATTTCAGGGGAGTATGGCTACACCTTC. Its protein product is CASSQISGEYGYTF.

The chain combines TRBV20-1 with TRBJ1-2; 10 bases agree with TRBD1. V shed 6 bases, J shed 4 bases, and the junction held 5 bases outside the gene matches. CDR3 length: 13 residues. From germline, CDR1 is DFQATT and CDR2 SNEGSKA (reference sequence). CDR3 DNA sequence: TGCAGTGCCCCGGGACAGGGGAGCTATGGCTACACCTTC. Protein sequence: CSAPGQGSYGYTF.

The rearrangement links TRBV12-3 or TRBV12-4 to TRBJ1-1; D not resolved. The CDR3 is 11 amino acids. V lost 7 bases and J 3 bases, leaving 6 bases between the germline ends. The CDR3 sequence is CASTLYTEAFF. The CDR3 DNA sequence: TGTGCCAGCACCCTGTACACTGAAGCTTTCTTT.